This T cell receptor beta chain was retrieved from a study of T cells expressing NK-cell markers. Turning to the study itself: Sequencing of TCR beta repertoires drew on sorted CD3+CD56+NKG2C+, CD3+CD56+NKG2C- and CD3+CD56-NKG2C+ T cells. The eight sequenced donors comprised seven who were HCMV-seropositive and one who was seronegative.

TCRdb re-analyzed the 5' RACE reads; it lists each CDR3 protein once, without DNA. This table lists about 380,000 distinct CDR3 sequences. This CDR3 has 13 amino acids. A remark on this clonotype: Its specificity is not known.

Study-wide results and caveats: Five or six donors showed dominant NKG2C+ clonotypes comprising about 1.0-7.0% of their CD8+ T cells.

Sequencing was done on a sample of blood T cells: a sorted CD56 or NKG2C T cell subset, CD4+ or CD8+ T cells, or bulk PBMC T cells (not recorded which). This receptor was taken from a man aged 18-75 years in good health. The V call is TRBV12-3 or TRBV12-4, the J call TRBJ1-5; TCRdb proposes TRBD1, but this gene call is untestable without DNA. The CDR3 protein is CASGRGIPQPQHF.